The source of this T cell receptor (beta chain) is a study of T cell responses to AZD1222 COVID-19 vaccine. Study-level results: Nearly half of the spike-specific TCRs reportedly recognize variant regions that carry no mutations.

This clone came up once. Its specificity is unknown. Germline values: CDR1 KGHDR, CDR2 SFDVKD. The CDR3 has 14 residues. Deletions cut 8 bases from V and 0 bases from J, with 10 bases between. Clones were read by immunoSEQ multiplex PCR, and TCRdb kept only the in-frame ones, dropping some. There are over 80,000 clones in the sample; roughly nine tenths occur only once, and approximately 9% lies in the top ten. The specimen was peripheral blood, collected 28 days after the second AZD1222 dose. This receptor was obtained from an adult who received the AZD1222 COVID-19 vaccine. The chain carries TRBV24-1 and TRBJ2-1; D ambiguous. CDR3 residues: CATNAVSSYNEQFF. The CDR3 bases are TGTGCCACCAACGCGGTGAGCTCCTACAATGAGCAGTTCTTC.